Following are 29 T cell receptor beta chains from one sample sequenced in a study of regulatory T cells in long-lasting Graves disease (dated by TCRdb to the early 2020s). Receptor amplification or capture employed multiplex PCR. Sequencing instrument: Illumina HiSeq 4000. TCR beta libraries were built with iRepertoire HTBI primers and Arm-PCR amplification of CDR3 regions. The public sequencing data were trimmed at Q25 with fastp and processed into clonotypes with MiXCR by TCRdb, which kept only in-frame beta chains. A single entry per CDR3 protein holds the most common genes and DNA from its merged rows. This sample gives approximately 400,000 distinct CDR3 sequences in total; around 20% of them show up just once. Of the sample, about 20% is held by the ten largest clones. The meaning of the sample's time point label: persistent/refractory GD, antithyroid drugs over 5 years with positive TRAb. For both TCR sequencing and RNA sequencing, RNA was extracted from PBMCs in TRIzol.

The sequences come from peripheral blood mononuclear cells (PBMCs), collected when the disease was refractory, from a patient treated with antithyroid drugs. Receptors were obtained from a female donor with Graves disease.

The table lists this clonotype with a few counts. This CDR3 reads CSVDIFGTANTEAFF. The CDR3 DNA follows: TGCAGCGTTGATATTTTCGGGACAGCGAACACTGAAGCTTTCTTT. The chain couples TRBV29-1 to TRBJ1-1, with 7 positions matching TRBD1. V gave up 3 bases and J gave up 1 base; unmatched junction bases: 8. Germline-derived CDR1 and CDR2 are SQVTM and ANQGSEA. The length of the CDR3 is 15 residues.

This clonotype was recorded a few times. V is TRBV5-4 and J is TRBJ2-5; D not resolved. Trimming stripped 4 bases from V and 0 bases from J, with 7 bases between. The CDR3 spans 13 residues. Germline V lookup: CDR1 SGHNT, CDR2 YYREEE (reference sequence). Written as DNA, the CDR3 is TGTGCCAGCAGCCCCGACGACCAAGAGACCCAGTACTTC. This codes for CASSPDDQETQYF.

The CDR3 DNA sequence: TGTGCCAGCTCACTCAAAGTGAGTTTGCTAGCGGGGGAAGCACAAGAGACCCAGTACTTC. Its protein product is CASSLKVSLLAGEAQETQYF. The chain recombines TRBV18 with TRBJ2-5; 10 nucleotides align to TRBD2. This CDR3 spans 20 amino acids. Germline-derived CDR1 and CDR2 are KGHSH and LQKENI. J lost 2 bases, V lost 4 bases, and 19 bases had no gene match.

This clonotype was picked up a small number of times. The CDR3: CASSPPGRMNTEAFF. CDR3 in DNA: TGTGCCAGCTCACCACCGGGCCGGATGAACACTGAAGCTTTCTTT. The chain carries TRBV18 and TRBJ1-1; D uncertain. The CDR3 sequence is 15 residues long. The germline CDR1 and CDR2 sequences are KGHSH and LQKENI. The ends were cut back, 0 bases at V and 0 bases at J, with 8 bases in the middle.

There are a few counts of this clonotype. This may arise from a read error, as a much more abundant clone is one base away. V is TRBV7-9 and J is TRBJ2-2; the match to TRBD1 covers 7 bases. Germline V gene sequence: CDR1 SEHNR, CDR2 FQNEAQ (reference sequence). With 5 bases clipped from V and 1 base from J, the junction kept 4 bases outside the gene matches. The CDR3 contains 15 residues. Here the CDR3 reads CASSPGTVNTGELFF. CDR3 coding DNA: TGTGCCAGCAGCCCCGGGACAGTGAACACCGGGGAGCTGTTTTTT.

This clonotype was seen repeatedly, ten times or more. V usage is TRBV12-5 and J usage is TRBJ2-7; D remains ambiguous. Germline V gives CDR1 LGHNT, CDR2 FRNRAP. The CDR3 extends over 11 amino acids. The V end lost 6 bases, the J end lost 3 bases, and 6 bases lay between the germline ends. The CDR3, as DNA: TGTGCTAGTGGATACAGCTACGAGCAGTACTTC. Its translation: CASGYSYEQYF.

This clonotype has a handful of counts. The chain has TRBV5-1 and TRBJ2-7; 11 nucleotides align to TRBD2. Trimming removed 4 bases from V and 5 bases from J; junction bases left unmatched: 8. CDR1 SGHRS and CDR2 YFSETQ come from the germline V gene. The CDR3 length is 15 residues. CDR3 nucleotides: TGCGCCAGCAGCGTCAATAGCGGGAGGGCTCACGAGCAGTACTTC. Its protein is CASSVNSGRAHEQYF. Variable domain in full (rest from reference TRBV5-1 and TRBJ2-7): KAGVTQTPRYLIKTRGQQVTLSCSPISGHRSVSWYQQTPGQGLQFLFEYFSETQRNKGNFPGRFSGRQFSNSRSEMNVSTLELGDSALYLCASSVNSGRAHEQYFGPGTRLTVT.

This clonotype was counted between two and nine times. DNA for the CDR3: TGTGCCATCAAGGGAAAAGCGGGAGGGGAGCTGTTTTTT. Encoded protein: CAIKGKAGGELFF. The chain links TRBV10-3 to TRBJ2-2, with 7 bases lining up with TRBD2. Germline values: CDR1 ENHRY, CDR2 SYGVKD. V shed 7 bases, J shed 8 bases, and the junction held 7 bases outside the gene matches. The CDR3 extends over 13 amino acids.

V usage is TRBV5-1 and J usage is TRBJ1-1, with D possibly TRBD1 on 5 matching bases. With 5 bases removed from V and 1 base from J, the gap between germline ends came to 15 bases. The CDR3 totals 15 residues. The germline V gene has CDR1 SGHRS and CDR2 YFSETQ. The CDR3 DNA sequence: TGCGCCAGCAGTCGGGACCTCGGGGAGAACACTGAAGCTTTCTTT. Translated, it gives CASSRDLGENTEAFF.

The chain links TRBV20-1 to TRBJ2-7; possible D gene TRBD1, 5 bases. Between the trimmed V and J ends, which lost 1 base and 4 bases, there was a span of 14 bases. The length of the CDR3 is 14 residues. Germline V gene lookup returns CDR1 DFQATT and CDR2 SNEGSKA (reference sequence). The chain's CDR3 is CSARGRQITYEQYF. CDR3 nucleotide sequence: TGCAGTGCTAGAGGTAGACAGATCACTTACGAGCAGTACTTC.

In its sample, this clonotype was seen a few times. The chain is built from TRBV6-1 and TRBJ1-2; a weak D match, TRBD1 (5 bases). Germline assignment: CDR1 MNHNS and CDR2 SASEGT. With 5 bases removed from V and 3 bases from J, the gap between germline ends came to 13 bases. CDR3 size: 14 residues. The CDR3 nucleotides read TGTGCCAGCAGTCAAGGGGATGGGCACTATGGCTACACCTTC. Residues: CASSQGDGHYGYTF.

This clonotype has more than one count but fewer than ten. The chain uses TRBV7-2 and TRBJ2-2; 11 positions match TRBD1. Germline V gene lookup returns CDR1 SGHTA and CDR2 FQGNSA. Trimming cost V 3 bases and J 8 bases; bases outside gene matches: 11. The CDR3 is made up of 17 amino acids. The CDR3 here is CASSLSSGQGAGGELFF. CDR3 sequence (DNA): TGTGCCAGCAGCTTGTCTTCTGGACAGGGGGCGGGAGGGGAGCTGTTTTTT. Filled out from reference TRBV7-2 and TRBJ2-2, the complete variable domain reads GAGVSQSPSNKVTEKGKDVELRCDPISGHTALYWYRQSLGQGLEFLIYFQGNSAPDKSGLPSDRFSAERTGGSVSTLTIQRTQQEDSAVYLCASSLSSGQGAGGELFFGEGSRLTVL.

The chain couples TRBV20-1 to TRBJ2-2; 7 bases are a match to TRBD1. CDR1 DFQATT and CDR2 SNEGSKA come from the germline V gene (reference sequence). CDR3 length: 11 residues. V lost 6 bases and J lost 6; bases outside the gene matches: 1. CDR3 protein: CSADRAGELFF. The CDR3, as DNA: TGCAGTGCCGACAGGGCCGGGGAGCTGTTTTTT.

This clonotype was detected a few times. The genes are TRBV3-1 and TRBJ1-2, with a weak D call TRBD1 (5 bases). V was shortened by 3 bases and J by 8 bases, with 13 bases between the two germline ends. CDR1 is LGHDT and CDR2 is YNNKEL in the germline V gene (reference sequence). The CDR3 contains 13 residues. The CDR3 nucleotides read TGTGCCAGCAGCCAGGGACGGGGAGGAGGCTACACCTTC. Residues: CASSQGRGGGYTF. The entire variable domain, with the rest obtained from reference TRBV3-1 and TRBJ1-2, is as follows: DTAVSQTPKYLVTQMGNDKSIKCEQNLGHDTMYWYKQDSKKFLKIMFSYNNKELIINETVPNRFSPKSPDKAHLNLHINSLELGDSAVYFCASSQGRGGGYTFGSGTRLTVV.

J is TRBJ2-5 and V is TRBV19, with 9 positions matching TRBD2. The end of the DNA aligns better with TRBJ2-1, so the J call may be wrong. Germline V gene lookup returns CDR1 LNHDA and CDR2 SQIVND (reference sequence). CDR3 size: 15 residues. This CDR3 reads CASSMREGEYNEQFF. Here the CDR3 DNA reads TGTGCCAGTAGTATGCGGGAGGGCGAATACAATGAGCAGTTCTTC.

In its sample, this clonotype was seen a few times. The chain employs TRBV12-5 and TRBJ2-7; unclear D gene. The ends were cut back, 1 base at V and 7 bases at J, with 11 bases in the middle. CDR1 LGHNT and CDR2 FRNRAP come from the germline V gene. The CDR3 length is 13 residues. The CDR3 DNA sequence: TGTGCTAGTGGTTTGGGAGAAGGCAGGGAGCAGTACTTC. Its protein product is CASGLGEGREQYF. Using reference TRBV12-5 and TRBJ2-7 for the parts outside the CDR3, the full variable domain is DARVTQTPRHKVTEMGQEVTMRCQPILGHNTVFWYRQTMMQGLELLAYFRNRAPLDDSGMPKDRFSAEMPDATLATLKIQPSEPRDSAVYFCASGLGEGREQYFGPGTRLTVT.

This sequence joins TRBV2 and TRBJ2-2; maybe TRBD1 (6 bases). The CDR3 spans 13 residues. V lost 8 bases and J 4 bases, leaving 11 bases between the germline ends. Germline loops: CDR1 SNHLY, CDR2 FYNNEI. The CDR3 reads CASSGTITGELFF. The CDR3 bases are TGTGCCAGCTCCGGGACAATCACCGGGGAGCTGTTTTTT.

The chain couples TRBV14 to TRBJ2-5; TRBD2 is a possible D gene (6 bases). Germline CDR1 and CDR2: SGHDN and FVKESK. The length of the CDR3 is 14 residues. V lost 5 bases, J lost 1 base, and 11 bases lay in between. The CDR3 sequence is CASSNRDFQETQYF. The DNA of the CDR3 is TGTGCCAGCAGCAATAGGGACTTCCAAGAGACCCAGTACTTC. Full variable domain (outside the CDR3, taken from reference TRBV14 and TRBJ2-5): EAGVTQFPSHSVIEKGQTVTLRCDPISGHDNLYWYRRVMGKEIKFLLHFVKESKQDESGMPNNRFLAERTGGTYSTLKVQPAELEDSGVYFCASSNRDFQETQYFGPGTRLLVL.

This clonotype was seen at least ten times. This chain connects TRBV7-2 to TRBJ1-5, with a tentative D call TRBD1 (6 bases). V was clipped by 5 bases and J by 4 bases, with 9 bases between them. CDR1 and CDR2 from the germline V gene are SGHTA and FQGNSA. CDR3 length: 13 amino acids. Here the CDR3 DNA reads TGTGCCAGCAGCCCAGGACAGAATCAGCCCCAGCATTTT. Encoded protein: CASSPGQNQPQHF.

As concerns this clonotype: Being one base from a much bigger clone, this may be a read error. This rearrangement joins TRBV2 to TRBJ1-2, with D tentatively TRBD1 (6 bases). The CDR3 is 14 residues long. The germline V gene has CDR1 SNHLY and CDR2 FYNNEI. Trimming cost V 11 bases and J 12 bases, with 28 bases left between them. The CDR3 protein is CAGGWDKRLDIDTF. CDR3 in DNA: TGTGCCGGCGGATGGGACAAACGACTTGACATCGACACCTTC. Drawing the rest from reference TRBV2 and TRBJ1-2, the complete variable domain is EPEVTQTPSHQVTQMGQEVILRCVPISNHLYFYWYRQILGQKVEFLVSFYNNEISEKSEIFDDQFSVERPDGSNFTLKIRSTKLEDSAMYFCAGGWDKRLDIDTFGSGTRLTVV.

This clonotype was seen many times. The chain combines TRBV5-5 with TRBJ1-1; D is unclear. Germline-derived CDR1 and CDR2 are SGHKS and YYEKEE (reference sequence). The CDR3 extends over 15 amino acids. V was clipped by 0 bases and J by 1 base, with 10 bases between them. The CDR3 protein is CASSLGNNPNTEAFF. In DNA form, the CDR3 reads TGTGCCAGCAGCTTGGGGAACAACCCGAACACTGAAGCTTTCTTT.

This clonotype was counted many times. The rearrangement uses TRBV29-1 and TRBJ1-1; maybe TRBD1 (5 bases). V was shortened by 5 bases and J by 0 bases, with 10 bases between the two germline ends. The CDR3 extends over 13 amino acids. Germline loops: CDR1 SQVTM, CDR2 ANQGSEA. As DNA, the CDR3 is TGCAGCGTTCCCGGGACCGTGAACACTGAAGCTTTCTTT. As protein: CSVPGTVNTEAFF.

Ten or more counts support this clonotype. The chain combines TRBV28 with TRBJ1-2; the D gene is possibly TRBD1 (6 bases). Germline CDR1 MDHEN, CDR2 SYDVKM. The CDR3 length is 15 residues. Trimming took off 0 bases at V and 7 bases at J, with 15 bases between the two ends. The CDR3 sequence is CASSLWPQGFSGYTF. The CDR3 region has the DNA TGTGCCAGCAGTTTATGGCCACAGGGTTTCTCTGGCTACACCTTC.

About this clonotype: Being one base from a much bigger clone, this may be a read error. The chain couples TRBV7-2 to TRBJ2-7; the D gene is possibly TRBD1 (6 bases). The V end lost 5 bases, the J end lost 3 bases, and 14 bases lay between the germline ends. Germline V lookup: CDR1 SGHTA, CDR2 FQGNSA. The CDR3 contains 14 residues. The CDR3 loop reads CASSPRGQRYEQYF. CDR3 DNA: TGTGCCAGCAGCCCACGTGGACAGCGCTACGAGCAGTACTTC.

As to this clonotype: A much larger clonotype is one base distant, so this may be a read error. J is TRBJ1-5 and V is TRBV6-1, with 9 bases matching TRBD1. Germline CDR1 and CDR2: MNHNS and SASEGT. This CDR3 contains 15 residues. The CDR3 nucleotides read TGTGCCAGCAATGAAGGACAGGGGATGAATCAGCCCCAGCATTTT. Its protein is CASNEGQGMNQPQHF.

The chain employs TRBV27 and TRBJ2-2; D not certain. Germline values: CDR1 MNHEY, CDR2 SMNVEV (reference sequence). The CDR3 length is 14 residues. Between the trimmed V and J ends, which lost 3 bases and 2 bases, there was a span of 7 bases. CDR3: CASSFVRNTGELFF. CDR3 DNA: TGTGCCAGCAGTTTTGTGCGAAACACCGGGGAGCTGTTTTTT.

The chain employs TRBV24-1 and TRBJ2-1, with TRBD2 matching over 7 bases. V shed 5 bases and J 7 bases; nucleotides not matched to a gene: 7. Germline CDR1 KGHDR, CDR2 SFDVKD. The CDR3 spans 14 residues. The CDR3, as DNA: TGTGCCACCAGTGCTGCGGGAGAACTAAATGAGCAGTTCTTC. Translated, it gives CATSAAGELNEQFF.

This chain uses TRBV2 with TRBJ2-6; the D gene could be TRBD1 or TRBD2 (5 bases each). Per germline, CDR1 SNHLY and CDR2 FYNNEI. Trimming took 5 bases from V and 4 from J, leaving 12 bases between them. This CDR3 contains 15 residues. The CDR3, as DNA: TGTGCCAGCAGTCCCTATGGGACGGGGGCCAACGTCCTGACTTTC. Translated: CASSPYGTGANVLTF.

This clonotype was detected many times. V usage is TRBV28 and J usage is TRBJ2-7, with D possibly being TRBD1 (6 bases). The V gene lost 6 bases and the J gene lost 5 bases, with 17 bases spanning the gap. The germline V gene has CDR1 MDHEN and CDR2 SYDVKM. CDR3 length equals 14 residues. The CDR3 DNA reads as TGTGCCAGCAGACTTTCGTTACAGGGCCACGAGCAGTACTTC. It yields the protein CASRLSLQGHEQYF.